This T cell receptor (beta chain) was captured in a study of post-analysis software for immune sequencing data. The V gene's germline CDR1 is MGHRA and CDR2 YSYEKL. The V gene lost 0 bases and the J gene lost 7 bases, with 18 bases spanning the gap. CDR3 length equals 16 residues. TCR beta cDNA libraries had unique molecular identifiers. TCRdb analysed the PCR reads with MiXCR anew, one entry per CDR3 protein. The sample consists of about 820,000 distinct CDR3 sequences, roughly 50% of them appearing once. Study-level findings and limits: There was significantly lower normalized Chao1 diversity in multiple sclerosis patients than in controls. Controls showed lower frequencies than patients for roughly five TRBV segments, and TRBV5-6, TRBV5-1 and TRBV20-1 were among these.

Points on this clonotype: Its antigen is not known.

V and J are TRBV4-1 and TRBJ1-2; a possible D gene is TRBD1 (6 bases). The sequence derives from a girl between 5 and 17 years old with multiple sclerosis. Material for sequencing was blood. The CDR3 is CASSQDSGPQGSGYTF. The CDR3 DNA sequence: TGCGCCAGCAGCCAAGACTCGGGCCCACAGGGCTCTGGCTACACCTTC.